Presented here are 23 T cell receptor beta chains from one specimen sequenced in a study of identical twins. A single record per CDR3 protein comes from TCRdb applying MiXCR to the 5' RACE reads. The sample yields hundreds of thousands of distinct CDR3 sequences, around 22% seen once. The same sample was also used in a study of yellow fever vaccine responses in identical twins.

The sequenced sample consisted of CD4+ T cells sorted from blood. These receptors came from a woman aged 18 to 35 in good health.

The chain employs TRBV4-1 and TRBJ1-3, with D unclear. V was trimmed by 3 bases and J by 0 bases, leaving 6 bases between them. The CDR3 has 14 amino acids. CDR1 is MGHRA and CDR2 is YSYEKL in the germline V gene. CDR3 sequence (DNA): TGCGCCAGCAGCCAGGGGTTCTCTGGAAACACCATATATTTT. Amino acids: CASSQGFSGNTIYF.

The chain joins TRBV28 to TRBJ2-1, with no clear D. The CDR3 extends over 13 amino acids. The V gene lost 11 bases and the J gene lost 4 bases, with 15 bases spanning the gap. The V gene's germline CDR1 is MDHEN and CDR2 SYDVKM. This CDR3 reads CAAQAPEYNEQFF. The CDR3 DNA follows: TGTGCCGCTCAGGCACCGGAATACAATGAGCAGTTCTTC.

The rearrangement links TRBV5-1 to TRBJ2-1; 7 nucleotides agree with TRBD1. Germline V gene sequence: CDR1 SGHRS, CDR2 YFSETQ. CDR3 size: 15 residues. After removal of 4 bases from V and 4 bases from J, the junction contained 8 bases not matched to a gene. The CDR3 sequence is CASSPGQARYNEQFF. Written as DNA, the CDR3 is TGCGCCAGCAGCCCCGGACAGGCTCGGTACAATGAGCAGTTCTTC. The complete variable domain, with remaining parts taken from reference TRBV5-1 and TRBJ2-1, reads KAGVTQTPRYLIKTRGQQVTLSCSPISGHRSVSWYQQTPGQGLQFLFEYFSETQRNKGNFPGRFSGRQFSNSRSEMNVSTLELGDSALYLCASSPGQARYNEQFFGPGTRLTVL.

This clonotype has only a few counts. This rearrangement joins TRBV3-1 to TRBJ1-1, with D tentatively TRBD1 (5 bases). The V and J ends lost 1 base and 10 bases respectively, with 13 bases between them. The V gene's germline CDR1 is LGHDT and CDR2 YNNKEL (reference sequence). The CDR3 totals 13 residues. The CDR3 protein is CASSQARRDGAFF. The CDR3 DNA reads as TGTGCCAGCAGCCAAGCCCGCAGGGATGGAGCTTTCTTT.

The chain couples TRBV2 to TRBJ2-7, with D possibly being TRBD2 (5 bases). V was clipped by 2 bases and J by 2 bases, with 13 bases between them. In germline, CDR1 is SNHLY, CDR2 FYNNEI. The CDR3 length is 15 residues. For the CDR3, the DNA is TGTGCCAGCAGTGAAACTAGTCAATCTCCCTACGAGCAGTACTTC. This codes for CASSETSQSPYEQYF.

The CDR3 coding sequence is TGCGCCAGCAGCCCAGGGACAGGGGGCGGCTACATCGAGCAGTACGTC. It specifies CASSPGTGGGYIEQYV. The chain joins TRBV10-2 to TRBJ2-7; 12 nucleotides line up with TRBD1. Per germline, CDR1 WSHSY and CDR2 SAAADI. This CDR3 contains 16 residues. The junction had 12 bases not matched to a gene; V was cut back by 6 bases and J by 6 bases.

The rearrangement joins TRBV20-1 to TRBJ2-3, with 7 bases fitting TRBD2. The CDR3 length is 14 residues. Germline V gives CDR1 DFQATT, CDR2 SNEGSKA (reference sequence). J gave up 3 bases and V 6 bases, and 9 bases lay outside the gene matches. The CDR3 bases are TGCAGTGCAAAGAGGTCGGGGGGTACAGATACGCAGTATTTT. This gives the protein CSAKRSGGTDTQYF.

This clonotype has a handful of counts. The chain couples TRBV25-1 to TRBJ2-1; 10 bases are a match to TRBD2. Looked up from germline, CDR1 is MGHDK and CDR2 is SYGVNS. The trim removed 3 bases at V and 6 bases at J, leaving 5 bases unmatched. The length of the CDR3 is 15 residues. CDR3 sequence (DNA): TGTGCCAGCAGTGAGCCGGGACTAGCGTCCAATGAGCAGTTCTTC. It specifies CASSEPGLASNEQFF.

This clonotype was detected many times. V and J are TRBV12-3 or TRBV12-4 and TRBJ1-4; D call uncertain. This CDR3 has 16 amino acids. Trimming removed 4 bases at V and 7 bases at J, with 19 bases between. The DNA of the CDR3 is TGTGCCAGCAGTTCCCTTTTGACCGCAGCGCGTGAAAAACTGTTTTTT. It yields the protein CASSSLLTAAREKLFF.

This rearrangement joins TRBV5-1 to TRBJ2-7; the D gene is possibly TRBD2 (5 bases). Germline loops: CDR1 SGHRS, CDR2 YFSETQ. V was pared by 2 bases and J by 5 bases, with 14 bases between. The CDR3 runs 14 residues. The CDR3 coding sequence is TGCGCCAGCAGCTTCGGGGTGGCGGAACACGAGCAGTACTTC. Translated: CASSFGVAEHEQYF. The full variable domain, rest sourced from reference TRBV5-1 and TRBJ2-7, is KAGVTQTPRYLIKTRGQQVTLSCSPISGHRSVSWYQQTPGQGLQFLFEYFSETQRNKGNFPGRFSGRQFSNSRSEMNVSTLELGDSALYLCASSFGVAEHEQYFGPGTRLTVT.

This clonotype has a handful of counts. V usage is TRBV6-1 and J usage is TRBJ2-1, with TRBD1 matching over 8 bases. V gave up 5 bases and J gave up 15 bases; unmatched junction bases: 18. The CDR3 consists of 15 residues. Looked up from germline, CDR1 is MNHNS and CDR2 is SASEGT. DNA of the CDR3: TGTGCCAGCAGTCTCCGCGGACAGGGACGTGCTGTCGTGTTCTTC. It specifies CASSLRGQGRAVVFF.

In this sample, this clonotype turned up a few times. The V call is TRBV24-1, the J call TRBJ1-2, with TRBD1 as a possible D gene (5 bases). The ends were cut back, 1 base at V and 4 bases at J, with 9 bases in the middle. Germline assignment: CDR1 KGHDR and CDR2 SFDVKD. CDR3 length: 14 amino acids. As DNA, the CDR3 is TGTGCCACCAGTGATTTCGACAGCTCCTATGGCTACACCTTC. Translated, it gives CATSDFDSSYGYTF.

The V call is TRBV7-9, the J call TRBJ1-6; 7 bases line up with TRBD1. The CDR3 spans 14 residues. Germline lookup yields CDR1 SEHNR and CDR2 FQNEAQ (reference sequence). Germline trimming cut 5 bases from V and 11 bases from J; bases unmatched to any gene: 9. The CDR3 nucleotides read TGTGCCAGCAGCCGACAGGGTTCAAGCGCACCCCTCCACTTT. Protein product: CASSRQGSSAPLHF.

The chain has TRBV12-3 or TRBV12-4 and TRBJ1-2, with D tentatively TRBD1 (6 bases). The CDR3 length is 15 residues. Trimming shortened V by 6 bases and J by 8 bases, and 22 bases separated the two germline ends. CDR3 sequence: CASSRTEEPAKGYTF. CDR3 DNA sequence: TGTGCCAGCAGCCGGACAGAAGAACCCGCTAAGGGCTACACCTTC.

This clonotype was recorded a few times. The CDR3 spells CASSRTSGNAWLYEQYF. The CDR3 bases are TGTGCCAGCTCAAGAACTAGCGGGAACGCTTGGCTCTACGAGCAGTACTTC. The rearrangement links TRBV18 to TRBJ2-7; 10 bases align to TRBD2. The CDR3 is made up of 17 amino acids. V trimming: 5 bases; J trimming: 3 bases; junction bases outside the gene matches: 13. Germline values: CDR1 KGHSH, CDR2 LQKENI.

This chain connects TRBV12-3 or TRBV12-4 to TRBJ1-1; D is possibly TRBD1 (5 bases). CDR3 length equals 14 residues. Trimming took 5 bases from V and 11 from J, leaving 21 bases between them. The CDR3 loop reads CASSIRDSAGWAFF. The CDR3 nucleotides read TGTGCCAGCAGTATAAGGGACTCGGCGGGCTGGGCTTTCTTT.

This clonotype was found a few times. V gene TRBV7-6 combines with J gene TRBJ2-7; D is unresolved. The CDR3 totals 13 residues. V shed 4 bases and J shed 2 bases, with 9 bases lying between them. Germline CDR1 is SGHVS and CDR2 is FNYEAQ. CDR3 nucleotides: TGTGCCAGCAGCTCCGCCCTAACCTACGAGCAGTACTTC. Translation gives CASSSALTYEQYF.

This clonotype was counted only a few times. The V gene is TRBV7-9, the J gene TRBJ2-1, with 14 bases identical to TRBD2. The V gene's germline CDR1 is SEHNR and CDR2 FQNEAQ (reference sequence). J was trimmed by 10 bases and V by 6 bases; bases with no gene match: 11. The CDR3 is made up of 16 amino acids. The DNA of the CDR3 is TGTGCCAGCAGTCAAGCGGGACTAGCGGGAGTTGGGGAGCAGTTCTTC. Its protein product is CASSQAGLAGVGEQFF. The complete variable domain, with remaining parts taken from reference TRBV7-9 and TRBJ2-1, reads DTGVSQNPRHKITKRGQNVTFRCDPISEHNRLYWYRQTLGQGPEFLTYFQNEAQLEKSRLLSDRFSAERPKGSFSTLEIQRTEQGDSAMYLCASSQAGLAGVGEQFFGPGTRLTVL.

This clonotype appeared a few times. The chain couples TRBV9 to TRBJ2-1, with D possibly being TRBD2 (5 bases). The germline V gene encodes CDR1 SGDLS and CDR2 YYNGEE. The CDR3 is 18 residues long. V was clipped by 2 bases and J by 4 bases, with 22 bases between them. The CDR3: CASSVGAHRYEGYNEQFF. The CDR3 coding sequence is TGTGCCAGCAGCGTTGGTGCCCACCGGTATGAGGGTTACAATGAGCAGTTCTTC.

This clonotype was picked up a small number of times. The chain carries TRBV10-3 and TRBJ1-2, with 7 nucleotides matching TRBD1. Per germline, CDR1 ENHRY and CDR2 SYGVKD. This CDR3 comprises 13 residues. V was pared by 5 bases and J by 2 bases, with 2 bases of the junction left unmatched. CDR3 coding DNA: TGTGCCATCAGTACGACAGGGAACTATGGCTACACCTTC. Protein product: CAISTTGNYGYTF.

This clonotype occurred a few times. V gene TRBV9 combines with J gene TRBJ2-3, with TRBD2 matching over 10 bases. Germline assignment: CDR1 SGDLS and CDR2 YYNGEE. V was pared by 1 base and J by 2 bases, with 4 bases of the junction left unmatched. The CDR3 runs 16 residues. The CDR3 loop is CASSVTTSGVTDTQYF. For the CDR3, the DNA is TGTGCCAGCAGCGTAACAACTAGCGGGGTCACAGATACGCAGTATTTT.

This clonotype was seen more than once but under ten times. This chain connects TRBV18 to TRBJ2-2, with D tentatively TRBD1 (6 bases). The germline V gene has CDR1 KGHSH and CDR2 LQKENI. Trimming took 5 bases from V and 1 from J, leaving 14 bases between them. The CDR3 spans 16 residues. As DNA, the CDR3 is TGTGCCAGCTCATCTTATTTACAGGGGAACACCGGGGAGCTGTTTTTT. The encoded protein is CASSSYLQGNTGELFF.

This clonotype appeared a few times. The chain combines TRBV12-3 or TRBV12-4 with TRBJ2-1; TRBD2 might be the D (6 bases). With 1 base removed from V and 7 bases from J, the gap between germline ends came to 14 bases. The CDR3 is made up of 15 amino acids. The DNA of the CDR3 is TGTGCCAGCAGTTTAGGAGGGAGGTCCTGGAATGAGCAGTTCTTC. It is translated as CASSLGGRSWNEQFF.